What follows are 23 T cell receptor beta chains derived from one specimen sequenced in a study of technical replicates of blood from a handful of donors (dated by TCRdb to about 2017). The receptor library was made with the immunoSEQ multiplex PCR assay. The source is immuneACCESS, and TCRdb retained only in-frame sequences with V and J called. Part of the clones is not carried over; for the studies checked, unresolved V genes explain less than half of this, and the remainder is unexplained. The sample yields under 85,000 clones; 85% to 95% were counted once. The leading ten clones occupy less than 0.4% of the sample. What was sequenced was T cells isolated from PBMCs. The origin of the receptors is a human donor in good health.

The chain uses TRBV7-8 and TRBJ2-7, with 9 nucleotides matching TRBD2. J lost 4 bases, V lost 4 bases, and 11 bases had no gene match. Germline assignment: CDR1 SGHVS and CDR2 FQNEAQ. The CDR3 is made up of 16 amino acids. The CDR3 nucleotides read TGTGCCAGCAGCTCGGGCCTAGCGGGGATAATATACGAGCAGTACTTC. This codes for CASSSGLAGIIYEQYF.

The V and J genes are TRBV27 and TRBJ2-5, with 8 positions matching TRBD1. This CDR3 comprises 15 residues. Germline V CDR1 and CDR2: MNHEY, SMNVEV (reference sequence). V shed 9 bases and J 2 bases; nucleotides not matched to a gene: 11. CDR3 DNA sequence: TGTGCCAGGACGACAGGGGATATAGGGCAAGAGACCCAGTACTTC. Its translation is CARTTGDIGQETQYF.

The CDR3 spells CASSLFGYEQYF. CDR3 nucleotide sequence: TGTGCCAGCAGCTTATTCGGCTACGAGCAGTACTTC. The chain is built from TRBV7-2 and TRBJ2-7, with D unresolved. V lost 2 bases and J lost 3, with 5 bases in between. This CDR3 has 12 residues. The germline V gene has CDR1 SGHTA and CDR2 FQGNSA.

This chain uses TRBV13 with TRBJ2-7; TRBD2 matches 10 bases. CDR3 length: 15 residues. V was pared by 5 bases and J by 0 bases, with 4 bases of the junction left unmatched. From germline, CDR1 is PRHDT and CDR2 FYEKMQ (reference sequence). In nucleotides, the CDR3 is TGTGCCAGCAGCCCAGGACTAGCGGACTCCTACGAGCAGTACTTC. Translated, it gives CASSPGLADSYEQYF. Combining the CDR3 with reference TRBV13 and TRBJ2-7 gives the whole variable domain AAGVIQSPRHLIKEKRETATLKCYPIPRHDTVYWYQQGPGQDPQFLISFYEKMQSDKGSIPDRFSAQQFSDYHSELNMSSLELGDSALYFCASSPGLADSYEQYFGPGTRLTVT.

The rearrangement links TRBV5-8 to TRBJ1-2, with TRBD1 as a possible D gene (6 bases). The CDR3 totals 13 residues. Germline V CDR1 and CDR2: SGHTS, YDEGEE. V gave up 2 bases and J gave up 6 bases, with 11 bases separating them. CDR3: CASSLRTEDGYTF. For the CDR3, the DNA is TGTGCCAGCAGCTTAAGGACAGAGGATGGCTACACCTTC.

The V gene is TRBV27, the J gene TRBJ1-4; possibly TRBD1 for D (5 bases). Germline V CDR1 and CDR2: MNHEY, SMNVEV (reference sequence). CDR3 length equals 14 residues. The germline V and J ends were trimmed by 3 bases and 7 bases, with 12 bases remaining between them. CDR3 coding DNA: TGTGCCAGCAGTTTCATGGGGCACAGTGAAAAACTGTTTTTT. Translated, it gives CASSFMGHSEKLFF.

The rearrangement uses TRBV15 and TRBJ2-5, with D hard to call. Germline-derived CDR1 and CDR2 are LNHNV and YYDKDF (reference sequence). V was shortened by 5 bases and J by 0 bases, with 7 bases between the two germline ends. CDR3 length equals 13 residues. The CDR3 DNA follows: TGTGCCACCAGCCCCCCCAACCAAGAGACCCAGTACTTC. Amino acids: CATSPPNQETQYF.

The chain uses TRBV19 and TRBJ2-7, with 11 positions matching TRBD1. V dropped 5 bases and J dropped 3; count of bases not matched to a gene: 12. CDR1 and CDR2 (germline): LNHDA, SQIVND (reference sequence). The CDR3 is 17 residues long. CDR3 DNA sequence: TGTGCCAGTAGTCCATATCACGGGACAGGGGGAAGCTACGAGCAGTACTTC. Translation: CASSPYHGTGGSYEQYF. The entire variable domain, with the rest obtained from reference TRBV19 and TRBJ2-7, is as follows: DGGITQSPKYLFRKEGQNVTLSCEQNLNHDAMYWYRQDPGQGLRLIYYSQIVNDFQKGDIAEGYSVSREKKESFPLTVTSAQKNPTAFYLCASSPYHGTGGSYEQYFGPGTRLTVT.

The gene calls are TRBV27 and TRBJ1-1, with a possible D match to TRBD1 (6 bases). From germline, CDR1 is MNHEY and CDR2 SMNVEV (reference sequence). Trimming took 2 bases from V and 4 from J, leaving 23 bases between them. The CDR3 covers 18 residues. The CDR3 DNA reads TGTGCCAGCAGTTTAACCCCCCCCTTAAGAGGACAGACCACTGAAGCTTTCTTT. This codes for CASSLTPPLRGQTTEAFF.

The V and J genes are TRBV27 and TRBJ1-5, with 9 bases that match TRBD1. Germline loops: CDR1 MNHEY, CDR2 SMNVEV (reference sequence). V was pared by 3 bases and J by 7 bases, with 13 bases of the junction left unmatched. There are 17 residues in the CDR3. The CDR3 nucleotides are TGTGCCAGCAGTTTCTATGGGACAGGGAAAATGACCCAGCCCCAGCATTTT. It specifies CASSFYGTGKMTQPQHF.

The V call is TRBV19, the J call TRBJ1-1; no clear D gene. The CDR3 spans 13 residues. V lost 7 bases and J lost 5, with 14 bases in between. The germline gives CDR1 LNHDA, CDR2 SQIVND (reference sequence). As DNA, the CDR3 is TGTGCCAGTAAGTTGGGGAGAGTAACTGAAGCTTTCTTT. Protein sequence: CASKLGRVTEAFF.

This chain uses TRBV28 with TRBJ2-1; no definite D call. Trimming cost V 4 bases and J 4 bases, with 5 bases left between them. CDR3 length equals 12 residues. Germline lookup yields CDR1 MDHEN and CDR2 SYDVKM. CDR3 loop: CASSYFYNEQFF. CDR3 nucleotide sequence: TGTGCCAGCAGTTACTTTTACAATGAGCAGTTCTTC.

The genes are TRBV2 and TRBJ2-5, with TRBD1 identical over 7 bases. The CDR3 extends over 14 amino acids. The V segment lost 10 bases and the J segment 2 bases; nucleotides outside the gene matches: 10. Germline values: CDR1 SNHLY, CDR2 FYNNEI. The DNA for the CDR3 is TGTGCCAACTTCGACAGGGAAGGACAAGAGACCCAGTACTTC. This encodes CANFDREGQETQYF.

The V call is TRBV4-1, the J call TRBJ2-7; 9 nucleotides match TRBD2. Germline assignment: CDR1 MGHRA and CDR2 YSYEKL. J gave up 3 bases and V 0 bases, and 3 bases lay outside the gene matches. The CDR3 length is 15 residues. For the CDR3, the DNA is TGCGCCAGCAGCCAAGAAGCTAGCGGGAACTACGAGCAGTACTTC. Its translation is CASSQEASGNYEQYF.

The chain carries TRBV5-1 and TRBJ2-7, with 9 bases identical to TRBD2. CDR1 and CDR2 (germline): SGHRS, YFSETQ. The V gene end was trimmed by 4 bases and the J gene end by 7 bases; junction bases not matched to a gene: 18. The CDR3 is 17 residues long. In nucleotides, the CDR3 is TGCGCCAGCAGCCCCCTAGGGGGGACTAGCTTCTCCCAGGAGCAGTACTTC. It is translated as CASSPLGGTSFSQEQYF.

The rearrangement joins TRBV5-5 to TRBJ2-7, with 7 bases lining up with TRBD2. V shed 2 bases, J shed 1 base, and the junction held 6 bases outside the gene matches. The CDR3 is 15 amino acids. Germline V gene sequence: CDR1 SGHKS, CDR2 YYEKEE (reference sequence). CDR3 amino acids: CASSLGLAGSYEQYF. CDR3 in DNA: TGTGCCAGCAGCTTAGGATTAGCGGGTTCCTACGAGCAGTACTTC.

The CDR3 DNA follows: TGTGCCAGCAGCTCGTCGGTATTAAACATTCAGTACTTC. This sequence encodes CASSSSVLNIQYF. The V call is TRBV7-6, the J call TRBJ2-4, with D unclear. V lost 4 bases and J 6 bases, leaving 10 bases between the germline ends. The CDR3 consists of 13 residues. Germline CDR1 and CDR2: SGHVS and FNYEAQ. The full variable domain, with the rest looked up from reference TRBV7-6 and TRBJ2-4, is GAGVSQSPRYKVTKRGQDVALRCDPISGHVSLYWYRQALGQGPEFLTYFNYEAQQDKSGLPNDRFSAERPEGSISTLTIQRTEQRDSAMYRCASSSSVLNIQYFGAGTRLSVL.

The CDR3 reads CASRTDFNEKLFF. In DNA form, the CDR3 reads TGTGCCAGCAGAACCGACTTTAATGAAAAACTGTTTTTT. This chain joins TRBV5-4 and TRBJ1-4, with no clear D. Germline values: CDR1 SGHNT, CDR2 YYREEE (reference sequence). This CDR3 has 13 residues. The V and J ends lost 5 bases and 4 bases respectively, with 9 bases between them.

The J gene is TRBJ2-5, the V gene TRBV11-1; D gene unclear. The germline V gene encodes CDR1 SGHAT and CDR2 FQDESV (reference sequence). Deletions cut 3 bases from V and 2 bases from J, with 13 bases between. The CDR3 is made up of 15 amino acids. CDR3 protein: CASSLGNSEQETQYF. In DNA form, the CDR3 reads TGTGCCAGCAGCTTGGGCAACAGTGAACAAGAGACCCAGTACTTC.

The CDR3 spells CASSLTLQGGRGGYTF. The CDR3 coding sequence is TGTGCCAGCAGCTTAACGCTTCAGGGAGGAAGAGGTGGCTACACCTTC. The J gene is TRBJ1-2, the V gene TRBV7-3; maybe TRBD1 (5 bases). In germline, CDR1 is SGHTA, CDR2 FQGTGA. The CDR3 totals 16 residues. V was pared by 0 bases and J by 7 bases, with 18 bases between.

The CDR3 protein is CAAGDTQYF. CDR3 DNA sequence: TGTGCCGCGGGAGATACGCAGTATTTT. The genes are TRBV7-9 and TRBJ2-3, with D possibly TRBD2 on 5 matching bases. Trimming took 11 bases from V and 5 from J, leaving 5 bases between them. Germline V gene sequence: CDR1 SEHNR, CDR2 FQNEAQ (reference sequence). CDR3 length equals 9 residues. The full variable domain, rest sourced from reference TRBV7-9 and TRBJ2-3, is DTGVSQNPRHKITKRGQNVTFRCDPISEHNRLYWYRQTLGQGPEFLTYFQNEAQLEKSRLLSDRFSAERPKGSFSTLEIQRTEQGDSAMYLCAAGDTQYFGPGTRLTVL.

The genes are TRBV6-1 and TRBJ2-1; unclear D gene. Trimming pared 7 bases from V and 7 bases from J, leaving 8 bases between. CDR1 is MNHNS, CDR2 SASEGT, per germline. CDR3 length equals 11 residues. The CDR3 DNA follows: TGTGCCAGCAATCGTCTGAATGAGCAGTTCTTC. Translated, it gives CASNRLNEQFF.

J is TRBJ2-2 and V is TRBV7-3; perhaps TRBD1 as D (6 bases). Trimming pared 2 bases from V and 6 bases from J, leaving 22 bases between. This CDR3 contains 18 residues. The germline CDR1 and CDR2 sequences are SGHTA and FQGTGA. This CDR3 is CASSLYSFYRDGPGELFF. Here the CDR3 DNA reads TGTGCCAGCAGCTTATACTCATTTTACAGGGATGGTCCCGGGGAGCTGTTTTTT.